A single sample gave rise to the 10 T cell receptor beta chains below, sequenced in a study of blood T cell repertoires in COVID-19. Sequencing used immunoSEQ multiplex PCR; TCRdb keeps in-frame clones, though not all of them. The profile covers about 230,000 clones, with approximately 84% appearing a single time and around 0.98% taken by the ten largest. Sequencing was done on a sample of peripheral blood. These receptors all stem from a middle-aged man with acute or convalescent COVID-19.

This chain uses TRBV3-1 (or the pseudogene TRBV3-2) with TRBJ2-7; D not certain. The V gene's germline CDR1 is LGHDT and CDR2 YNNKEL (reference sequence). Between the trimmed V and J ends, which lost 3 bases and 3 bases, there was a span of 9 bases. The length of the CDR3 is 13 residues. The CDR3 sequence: CASSHRVHYEQYF. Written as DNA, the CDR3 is TGTGCCAGCAGCCACCGGGTCCACTACGAGCAGTACTTC.

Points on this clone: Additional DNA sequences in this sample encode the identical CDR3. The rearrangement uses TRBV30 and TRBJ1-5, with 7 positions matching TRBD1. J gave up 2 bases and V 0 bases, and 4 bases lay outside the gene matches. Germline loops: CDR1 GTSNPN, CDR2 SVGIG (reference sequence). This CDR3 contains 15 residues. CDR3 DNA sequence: TGTGCCTGGAGTGTACGACAGGGAGGCAATCAGCCCCAGCATTTT. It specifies CAWSVRQGGNQPQHF.

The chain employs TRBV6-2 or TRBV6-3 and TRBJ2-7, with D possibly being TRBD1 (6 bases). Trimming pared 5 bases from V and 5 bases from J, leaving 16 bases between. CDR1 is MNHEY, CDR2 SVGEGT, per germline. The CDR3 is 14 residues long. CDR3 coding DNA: TGTGCCAGCAGTGCCCACAGGGCACCAGACGAGCAGTACTTC. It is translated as CASSAHRAPDEQYF.

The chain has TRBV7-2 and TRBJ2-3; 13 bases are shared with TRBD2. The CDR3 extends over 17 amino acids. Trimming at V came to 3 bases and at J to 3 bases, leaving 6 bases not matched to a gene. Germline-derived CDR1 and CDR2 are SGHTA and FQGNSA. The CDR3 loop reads CASSLRPGLAGTDTQYF. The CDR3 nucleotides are TGTGCCAGCAGCTTGCGACCGGGACTAGCGGGGACAGATACGCAGTATTTT. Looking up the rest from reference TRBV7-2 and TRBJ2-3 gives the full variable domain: GAGVSQSPSNKVTEKGKDVELRCDPISGHTALYWYRQSLGQGLEFLIYFQGNSAPDKSGLPSDRFSAERTGGSVSTLTIQRTQQEDSAVYLCASSLRPGLAGTDTQYFGPGTRLTVL.

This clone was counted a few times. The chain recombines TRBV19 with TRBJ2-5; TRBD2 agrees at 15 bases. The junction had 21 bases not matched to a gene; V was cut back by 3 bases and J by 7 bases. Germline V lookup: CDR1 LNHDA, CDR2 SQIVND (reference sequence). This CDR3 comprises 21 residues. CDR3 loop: CASSISSTSGTSGGSRRTQYF. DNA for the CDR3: TGTGCCAGTAGTATTTCTAGCACTTCAGGGACTAGCGGGGGGTCACGAAGGACCCAGTACTTC.

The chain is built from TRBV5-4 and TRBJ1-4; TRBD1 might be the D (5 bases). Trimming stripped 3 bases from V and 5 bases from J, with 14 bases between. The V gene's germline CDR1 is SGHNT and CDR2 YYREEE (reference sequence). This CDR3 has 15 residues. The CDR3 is CASSSRPRENEKLFF. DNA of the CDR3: TGTGCCAGCAGCTCGCGGCCCAGGGAAAATGAAAAACTGTTTTTT.

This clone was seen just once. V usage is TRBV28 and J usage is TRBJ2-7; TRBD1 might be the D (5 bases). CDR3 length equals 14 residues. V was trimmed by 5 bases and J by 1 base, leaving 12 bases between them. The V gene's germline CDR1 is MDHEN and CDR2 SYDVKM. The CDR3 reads CASSQPDRSYEQYF. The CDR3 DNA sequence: TGTGCCAGCAGTCAGCCCGACAGATCCTACGAGCAGTACTTC.

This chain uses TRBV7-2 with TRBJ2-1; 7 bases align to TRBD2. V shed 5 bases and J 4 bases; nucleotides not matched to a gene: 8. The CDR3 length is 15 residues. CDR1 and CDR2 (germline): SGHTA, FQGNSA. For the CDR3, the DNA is TGTGCCAGCAGCCCCGCTGAGCGGGGATACAATGAGCAGTTCTTC. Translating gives CASSPAERGYNEQFF.

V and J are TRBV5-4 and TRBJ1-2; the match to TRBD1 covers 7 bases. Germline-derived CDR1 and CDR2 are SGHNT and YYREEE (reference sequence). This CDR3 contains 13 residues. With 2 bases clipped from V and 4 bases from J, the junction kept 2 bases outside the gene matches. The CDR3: CASSLDRVYGYTF. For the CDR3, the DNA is TGTGCCAGCAGCTTAGACAGGGTCTATGGCTACACCTTC.

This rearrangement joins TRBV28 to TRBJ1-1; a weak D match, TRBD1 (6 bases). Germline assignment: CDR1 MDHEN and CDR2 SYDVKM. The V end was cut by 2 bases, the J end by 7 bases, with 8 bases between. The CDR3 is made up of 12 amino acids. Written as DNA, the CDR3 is TGTGCCAGCAGTTTAGGGACACTTGAAGCTTTCTTT. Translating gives CASSLGTLEAFF.